A single sample gave rise to the 7 T cell receptor beta chains below, sequenced in a study of cytomegalovirus exposure and HLA in healthy donors. The PCR was carried out with 60 Vbeta primers and 13 Jbeta primers. Method: immunoSEQ multiplex PCR; TCRdb's copy keeps in-frame clones and lacks some. Of roughly 100,000 clones listed, 65% to 75% are singletons. Sequencing was carried out using PBMCs. The source is a middle-aged woman in good health and CMV-seronegative.

This chain uses TRBV29-1 with TRBJ2-2; TRBD2 agrees at 9 bases. The CDR3 covers 16 residues. Germline CDR1 SQVTM, CDR2 ANQGSEA. V trimming: 1 base; J trimming: 4 bases; junction bases outside the gene matches: 7. The CDR3 nucleotides read TGCAGCGTTGAAGGAGTAGCGGGAGACGGCACCGGGGAGCTGTTTTTT. Amino acids: CSVEGVAGDGTGELFF.

This chain uses TRBV2 with TRBJ1-2; the match to TRBD1 covers 11 bases. Germline loops: CDR1 SNHLY, CDR2 FYNNEI. This CDR3 has 18 residues. The trim removed 1 base at V and 4 bases at J, leaving 11 bases unmatched. The CDR3 region is CASSEEGTGGFRGYGYTF. CDR3 coding DNA: TGTGCCAGCAGTGAAGAAGGGACAGGGGGTTTTAGGGGCTATGGCTACACCTTC. The complete variable domain, with remaining parts taken from reference TRBV2 and TRBJ1-2, reads EPEVTQTPSHQVTQMGQEVILRCVPISNHLYFYWYRQILGQKVEFLVSFYNNEISEKSEIFDDQFSVERPDGSNFTLKIRSTKLEDSAMYFCASSEEGTGGFRGYGYTFGSGTRLTVV.

The J gene is TRBJ1-4, the V gene TRBV30, with a possible D match to TRBD1 (6 bases). Germline V gene lookup returns CDR1 GTSNPN and CDR2 SVGIG (reference sequence). CDR3 length: 13 residues. The V and J ends lost 1 base and 5 bases respectively, with 8 bases between them. Here the CDR3 reads CAWSAGDNEKLFF. Here the CDR3 DNA reads TGTGCCTGGAGTGCAGGGGACAATGAAAAACTGTTTTTT.

This chain uses TRBV7-8 with TRBJ2-5, with 11 bases fitting TRBD1. This CDR3 has 14 amino acids. Germline V gives CDR1 SGHVS, CDR2 FQNEAQ. Trimming at V came to 5 bases and at J to 7 bases, leaving 6 bases not matched to a gene. CDR3 nucleotides: TGTGCCAGCAGCCCCGGGACAGGGGGGGTGACCCAGTACTTC. Translation gives CASSPGTGGVTQYF.

The chain joins TRBV10-3 to TRBJ2-5, with D possibly matching TRBD2 (7 bases). Germline CDR1 is ENHRY and CDR2 is SYGVKD. CDR3 size: 14 residues. V lost 6 bases, J lost 2 bases, and 13 bases lay in between. DNA for the CDR3: TGTGCCATCAGAGGGGGGCGGGAGCAAGAGACCCAGTACTTC. It translates to CAIRGGREQETQYF.

The chain carries TRBV5-1 and TRBJ1-1, with a possible D match to TRBD1 (5 bases). CDR1 SGHRS and CDR2 YFSETQ come from the germline V gene. V lost 0 bases to trimming and J lost 6 bases, with 9 bases between them. This CDR3 has 13 residues. CDR3 region: CASSLGGAAEAFF. The CDR3 DNA sequence: TGCGCCAGCAGCTTGGGCGGGGCCGCTGAAGCTTTCTTT.

This clone has more than one count but fewer than ten. This chain links TRBV7-6 with TRBJ2-5; 7 bases map to TRBD2. J was trimmed by 6 bases and V by 0 bases; bases with no gene match: 4. This CDR3 spans 14 amino acids. Looked up from germline, CDR1 is SGHVS and CDR2 is FNYEAQ. DNA for the CDR3: TGTGCCAGCAGCTTAGCGGGGAGGGTTAAGACCCAGTACTTC. It codes for CASSLAGRVKTQYF.